This T cell receptor beta chain was sequenced for a study of prognosis after radiotherapy for stage I lung cancer. Study details: The study enrolled 13 men and a handful of women as patients, aged roughly 53 to 85 with a median of roughly 72 years.

Notes on the study in general: It is unknown whether the expanded TCR clones recognize the tumor.

Two-round multiplex PCR amplified TCR beta CDR3 from genomic DNA. Round-one PCR had primers specific to each TRBV and TRBJ gene. From the multiplex PCR reads, TCRdb called clonotypes with MiXCR, one entry per CDR3 protein. Of approximately 11,000 distinct CDR3 sequences in the sample, over 35% were seen once. This clonotype came up many times. Its cognate antigen is unknown. The CDR3 loop spans 14 amino acids. Per germline, CDR1 KGHSH and CDR2 LQKENI. V gave up 2 bases and J gave up 0 bases, with 5 bases separating them. The chain has TRBV18 and TRBJ1-5; D is unclear. This receptor was identified in a donor aged 50 or older with non-small cell lung cancer. The material sequenced was PBMCs, taken before or after stereotactic body radiation therapy (not recorded which). Here the CDR3 DNA reads TGTGCCAGCTCACCAGACAATAGCAATCAGCCCCAGCATTTT. It yields the protein CASSPDNSNQPQHF. Combining the CDR3 with reference TRBV18 and TRBJ1-5 gives the whole variable domain NAGVMQNPRHLVRRRGQEARLRCSPMKGHSHVYWYRQLPEEGLKFMVYLQKENIIDESGMPKERFSAEFPKEGPSILRIQQVVRGDSAAYFCASSPDNSNQPQHFGDGTRLSIL.